The 25 T cell receptor beta chains below all came from one sample that was sequenced in a study of blood T cells in healthy people across ages. Together with a sample-barcoded 5' primer, a J-beta primer mix was included in a second PCR lasting about 6 to 11 cycles. Each CDR3 protein is one row after TCRdb ran MiXCR on the 5' RACE reads. Of about 1,500,000 distinct CDR3 sequences in the sample, roughly 30% were seen once. Material: blood. The receptors were sampled from a woman aged 25-40 years in good health.

This clonotype was seen a few times. This chain uses TRBV12-3 or TRBV12-4 with TRBJ2-1; D is possibly TRBD1 (6 bases). The CDR3 contains 13 residues. Trimming pared 6 bases from V and 7 bases from J, leaving 13 bases between. The CDR3 sequence: CASRPGEKNEQFF. The CDR3, as DNA: TGTGCCAGCAGGCCAGGGGAGAAAAATGAGCAGTTCTTC.

This clonotype appeared a few times. The chain has TRBV27 and TRBJ1-2; TRBD1 agrees at 7 bases. CDR1 and CDR2 from the germline V gene are MNHEY and SMNVEV (reference sequence). This CDR3 is 15 amino acids long. V was pared by 6 bases and J by 0 bases, with 7 bases of the junction left unmatched. CDR3 region: CASRSTGNPNYGYTF. In DNA, the CDR3 is TGTGCCAGCAGGTCGACAGGGAATCCTAACTATGGCTACACCTTC.

This clonotype was seen ten or more times. The chain uses TRBV27 and TRBJ2-7; 12 bases match TRBD1. The CDR3 contains 15 residues. V lost 4 bases and J lost 7; bases outside the gene matches: 8. CDR1 MNHEY and CDR2 SMNVEV come from the germline V gene (reference sequence). The CDR3 reads CASSSGTGGSKEQYF. CDR3 sequence (DNA): TGTGCCAGCAGTTCAGGGACAGGGGGCTCGAAAGAGCAGTACTTC.

This clonotype showed up just once. V is TRBV20-1 and J is TRBJ2-3; 10 positions agree with TRBD1. Germline V lookup: CDR1 DFQATT, CDR2 SNEGSKA (reference sequence). V dropped 0 bases and J dropped 5; count of bases not matched to a gene: 5. This CDR3 spans 15 amino acids. CDR3 region: CSAREATGGVDTQYF. The CDR3 DNA reads TGCAGTGCTAGAGAGGCGACAGGGGGCGTAGATACGCAGTATTTT.

The chain is built from TRBV20-1 and TRBJ1-2, with a tentative D call TRBD1 (5 bases). The CDR3 length is 12 residues. CDR1 DFQATT and CDR2 SNEGSKA come from the germline V gene (reference sequence). V was cut by 6 bases and J by 5 bases, with 13 bases left in between. Here the CDR3 DNA reads TGCAGTGCCCCTCGACAGCCATATGGCTACACCTTC. It codes for CSAPRQPYGYTF.

This clonotype has ten or more counts. V and J are TRBV6-2 or TRBV6-3 and TRBJ1-2; the match to TRBD1 covers 7 bases. J gave up 1 base and V 0 bases, and 8 bases lay outside the gene matches. Germline V gene data show CDR1 as MNHEY and CDR2 as SVGEGT. The CDR3 is 17 residues long. The CDR3 bases are TGTGCCAGCAGTTACTCGACAGGGATGGGATTTAACTATGGCTACACCTTC. Translated: CASSYSTGMGFNYGYTF.

Concerning this clonotype itself: Possible read error: a much larger clone is one base away. This chain links TRBV7-9 with TRBJ2-7, with no clear D. The CDR3 consists of 12 residues. Between the trimmed V and J ends, which lost 5 bases and 7 bases, there was a span of 12 bases. Germline V lookup: CDR1 SEHNR, CDR2 FQNEAQ (reference sequence). CDR3 sequence reads: CASSAGTGEQYV. The CDR3, as DNA: TGTGCCAGCAGCGCCGGTACCGGGGAGCAGTACGTC.

This clonotype came up a few times. This chain connects TRBV20-1 to TRBJ1-2, with D perhaps matching TRBD1 (5 bases). Trimming removed 6 bases from V and 4 bases from J, with 18 bases in between. CDR3 length: 14 amino acids. Germline V gives CDR1 DFQATT, CDR2 SNEGSKA (reference sequence). The CDR3 loop reads CSAYHSTVGYGYTF. The CDR3 DNA follows: TGCAGTGCCTACCACTCGACAGTAGGCTATGGCTACACCTTC.

This chain links TRBV6-2 or TRBV6-3 with TRBJ2-2, with no clear D. Trimming took off 1 base at V and 2 bases at J, with 11 bases between the two ends. The CDR3 extends over 16 amino acids. CDR1 is MNHEY, CDR2 SVGEGT, per germline. This chain's CDR3 is CASSYLSPYNTGELFF. For the CDR3, the DNA is TGTGCCAGCAGTTACTTATCGCCATACAACACCGGGGAGCTGTTTTTT.

The chain links TRBV29-1 to TRBJ2-1, with D possibly matching TRBD1 (6 bases). The CDR3 contains 15 residues. Deletions cut 4 bases from V and 7 bases from J, with 20 bases between. Germline V gene data show CDR1 as SQVTM and CDR2 as ANQGSEA. This CDR3 is CSVASQGGILNEQFF. The DNA for the CDR3 is TGCAGCGTTGCATCACAGGGTGGTATATTAAATGAGCAGTTCTTC.

This clonotype was observed a few times. The J gene is TRBJ2-2, the V gene TRBV14; D ambiguous. Germline CDR1 reads SGHDN; CDR2 reads FVKESK. V was cut by 0 bases and J by 5 bases, with 7 bases left in between. CDR3 size: 14 residues. The CDR3 spells CASSQEALTGELFF. The CDR3 DNA reads TGTGCCAGCAGCCAAGAAGCACTAACCGGGGAGCTGTTTTTT. Variable domain in full (rest from reference TRBV14 and TRBJ2-2): EAGVTQFPSHSVIEKGQTVTLRCDPISGHDNLYWYRRVMGKEIKFLLHFVKESKQDESGMPNNRFLAERTGGTYSTLKVQPAELEDSGVYFCASSQEALTGELFFGEGSRLTVL.

The table lists this clonotype with many counts. CDR3 loop: CASSSSQGPDTQYF. The CDR3 DNA is TGTGCCAGCAGTTCCTCCCAGGGTCCAGATACGCAGTATTTT. The rearrangement joins TRBV6-6 to TRBJ2-3; perhaps TRBD1 as D (5 bases). Germline V gives CDR1 MNHNY, CDR2 SVGAGI (reference sequence). Between the trimmed V and J ends, which lost 4 bases and 4 bases, there was a span of 12 bases. The CDR3 sequence is 14 residues long.

The genes are TRBV7-2 and TRBJ2-7, with 7 bases matching TRBD2. This CDR3 is 14 amino acids long. After removal of 4 bases from V and 6 bases from J, the junction contained 9 bases not matched to a gene. Germline CDR1 reads SGHTA; CDR2 reads FQGNSA. The CDR3 DNA reads as TGTGCCAGCAGCTCCGAAGCGGGAAGGCGCGAGCAGTACTTC. Its translation is CASSSEAGRREQYF. Using reference TRBV7-2 and TRBJ2-7 for the parts outside the CDR3, the full variable domain is GAGVSQSPSNKVTEKGKDVELRCDPISGHTALYWYRQSLGQGLEFLIYFQGNSAPDKSGLPSDRFSAERTGGSVSTLTIQRTQQEDSAVYLCASSSEAGRREQYFGPGTRLTVT.

This clonotype was seen a handful of times. The J gene is TRBJ2-7, the V gene TRBV7-2, with TRBD1 as a possible D gene (6 bases). The CDR3 totals 13 residues. Trimming removed 3 bases from V and 4 bases from J, with 10 bases in between. Per the germline V gene, CDR1 is SGHTA and CDR2 is FQGNSA. The CDR3 sequence is CASSLGQMYEQYF. The CDR3, as DNA: TGTGCCAGCAGCTTGGGACAAATGTACGAGCAGTACTTC.

The chain employs TRBV19 and TRBJ2-6; 9 bases map to TRBD1. There are 16 residues in the CDR3. Per the germline V gene, CDR1 is LNHDA and CDR2 is SQIVND (reference sequence). The junction had 11 bases not matched to a gene; V was cut back by 6 bases and J by 8 bases. The CDR3 DNA reads TGTGCCAGTAGACAGGGGGCGTACTCGGGGTCCAACGTCCTGACTTTC. Encoded protein: CASRQGAYSGSNVLTF.

As for this clonotype: A much larger clone differs by one base, so this may be a read error. CDR3 amino acids: CASSYSSRGPAYNERFF. As DNA, the CDR3 is TGTGCCAGCAGTTACTCGTCTCGCGGACCAGCCTACAATGAGCGGTTCTTC. The chain carries TRBV6-5 and TRBJ2-1; D remains unclear. There are 17 residues in the CDR3. Germline V gives CDR1 MNHEY, CDR2 SVGAGI.

The rearrangement links TRBV20-1 to TRBJ2-1; 8 nucleotides line up with TRBD2. Trimming cost V 6 bases and J 4 bases; bases outside gene matches: 11. The CDR3 has 15 amino acids. From germline, CDR1 is DFQATT and CDR2 SNEGSKA (reference sequence). The CDR3 DNA reads TGCAGTGCCCAAGACTCGGCGGGGGGATACAATGAGCAGTTCTTC. Amino acid sequence: CSAQDSAGGYNEQFF.

The chain is built from TRBV12-3 or TRBV12-4 and TRBJ2-1; no definite D call. The CDR3 has 15 amino acids. Trimming pared 1 base from V and 0 bases from J, leaving 7 bases between. CDR3 sequence: CASSLDRTSYNEQFF. In DNA, the CDR3 is TGTGCCAGCAGTTTAGACCGTACCTCCTACAATGAGCAGTTCTTC.

The CDR3 DNA is TGTGCCAGCAGTTTCGGCGGGAGCGCCCCTAATGAGCAGTTCTTC. It translates to CASSFGGSAPNEQFF. The rearrangement joins TRBV12-3 or TRBV12-4 to TRBJ2-1, with 7 bases that match TRBD2. The CDR3 covers 15 residues. V gave up 3 bases and J gave up 7 bases; unmatched junction bases: 9.

This clonotype has just a few counts. The rearrangement joins TRBV20-1 to TRBJ1-1; maybe TRBD1 (5 bases). This CDR3 comprises 13 residues. V was pared by 3 bases and J by 3 bases, with 11 bases between. Germline values: CDR1 DFQATT, CDR2 SNEGSKA (reference sequence). CDR3 nucleotides: TGCAGTGCTAGCGCAGGGTCTTACACTGAAGCTTTCTTT. It encodes CSASAGSYTEAFF.

In this sample, this clonotype turned up many times. The chain links TRBV11-2 to TRBJ2-1; perhaps TRBD1 as D (6 bases). The CDR3 length is 12 residues. Germline CDR1 reads SGHAT; CDR2 reads FQNNGV. The V end was cut by 5 bases, the J end by 9 bases, with 11 bases between. DNA of the CDR3: TGTGCCAGCAGCCTACAGGGTACTGAGCAGTTCTTC. Translation: CASSLQGTEQFF. The full variable domain, its missing parts supplied by reference TRBV11-2 and TRBJ2-1, is EAGVAQSPRYKIIEKRQSVAFWCNPISGHATLYWYQQILGQGPKLLIQFQNNGVVDDSQLPKDRFSAERLKGVDSTLKIQPAKLEDSAVYLCASSLQGTEQFFGPGTRLTVL.

This clonotype was seen a handful of times. The V and J genes are TRBV20-1 and TRBJ2-5, with D possibly TRBD1 on 5 matching bases. CDR3 length: 14 residues. Trimming cost V 6 bases and J 0 bases, with 14 bases left between them. Germline CDR1 and CDR2: DFQATT and SNEGSKA (reference sequence). The CDR3 sequence is CSAEETAYQETQYF. The CDR3 DNA sequence: TGCAGTGCCGAAGAGACAGCGTACCAAGAGACCCAGTACTTC.

This clonotype has a count of ten or more. This chain joins TRBV20-1 and TRBJ2-1; 8 positions agree with TRBD1. This CDR3 region has 16 residues. Germline V gives CDR1 DFQATT, CDR2 SNEGSKA (reference sequence). Trimming took 3 bases from V and 4 from J; bases not matched to a gene: 11. The CDR3 bases are TGCAGTGCTAGGGAAAGGACAGGGACTGATTACAATGAGCAGTTCTTC. As protein: CSARERTGTDYNEQFF.

The chain links TRBV10-3 to TRBJ2-1; D perhaps matches TRBD2 (5 bases). Germline lookup yields CDR1 ENHRY and CDR2 SYGVKD. Trimming removed 8 bases from V and 7 bases from J, with 18 bases in between. The CDR3 covers 14 residues. The CDR3 protein is CAIGDGTSGNEQFF. CDR3 DNA: TGTGCCATCGGAGATGGAACCTCGGGGAATGAGCAGTTCTTC.

The chain carries TRBV2 and TRBJ2-1; TRBD2 agrees at 13 bases. Trimming removed 6 bases from V and 7 bases from J; junction bases left unmatched: 12. This CDR3 comprises 17 residues. Per the germline V gene, CDR1 is SNHLY and CDR2 is FYNNEI. DNA of the CDR3: TGTGCCAGCAGGCGAACTAGCGGGAGGGCCTATCTGAATGAGCAGTTCTTC. Residues: CASRRTSGRAYLNEQFF.